In its sample, the clone carrying this T cell receptor (beta chain) was seen a few times. Its antigen is still unknown. This entry belongs to a study of cytomegalovirus exposure and HLA in healthy donors. V lost 2 bases and J 0 bases, leaving 5 bases between the germline ends. Looked up from germline, CDR1 is MDHEN and CDR2 is SYDVKM. The length of the CDR3 is 14 residues. The primer mix had 60 Vbeta and 13 Jbeta primers. TCRdb keeps only in-frame clones here, not all; method: immunoSEQ multiplex PCR. The sample shows roughly 98,000 clones, around 77% of them seen only once. Healthy bone marrow donors made up the cohort. Unrecorded immune exposures were likely, despite nominal health at sampling. Study-level points and caveats: Within a later analysis, the majority of CMV-associated TCR beta chains appeared HLA-restricted. In a later analysis, productive TCRs from donors in an Asian-associated ancestry cluster reportedly carried fewer N-insertions than the cohort mean.

The sample comprised PBMCs. The chain employs TRBV28 and TRBJ1-5, with no clear D. The TCR sequence derives from a man aged 40-49 years in good health and CMV-seronegative. The DNA for the CDR3 is TGTGCCAGCAGTTTAGGCAGTAGCAATCAGCCCCAGCATTTT. Encoded protein: CASSLGSSNQPQHF. The complete variable domain, with remaining parts taken from reference TRBV28 and TRBJ1-5, reads DVKVTQSSRYLVKRTGEKVFLECVQDMDHENMFWYRQDPGLGLRLIYFSYDVKMKEKGDIPEGYSVSREKKERFSLILESASTNQTSMYLCASSLGSSNQPQHFGDGTRLSIL.